Included here is one T cell receptor beta chain sequence, with context. Antigen specificity is unknown. Graves' hyperthyroidism qualified as stable when ophthalmopathy did not progress within 18 months. This sample was included in a study of T cells in Graves' hyperthyroidism and ophthalmopathy. Findings and caveats of the study: Prediction of ophthalmopathy progression came a median around 7.1 months pre-onset. Ophthalmopathy was separated from stable hyperthyroidism by a 13 V-J model.

CDR1 SGHRS and CDR2 YFSETQ come from the germline V gene. This CDR3 comprises 14 residues. V shed 4 bases, J shed 2 bases, and the junction held 4 bases outside the gene matches. Amplified regions were TCR beta CDR3 sequences from RNA transcripts. HTBI primers were employed in a first-round RT-PCR of the TCR CDR3. TCRdb re-derived calls from the multiplex PCR reads in MiXCR, one entry per CDR3 protein. The sample consists of 150,000 to 200,000 distinct CDR3 sequences, over 15% of them appearing once. Sequencing was performed on blood. The V gene is TRBV5-1, the J gene TRBJ2-7; 9 bases map to TRBD1. This clonotype was obtained from a woman between 45 and 60 years old with Graves' hyperthyroidism. In nucleotides, the CDR3 is TGCGCCAGCAGCACGGGACAGGGACCCTACGAGCAGTACTTC. Translation gives CASSTGQGPYEQYF.